The clone carrying this T cell receptor beta chain was detected only a few times. What it recognizes is unknown. Germline V gene sequence: CDR1 MNHNS, CDR2 SASEGT. V gave up 8 bases and J gave up 5 bases; unmatched junction bases: 8. The length of the CDR3 is 13 residues. MiXCR, run by TCRdb on the reads, gives a single entry per CDR3 protein. The profile shows about 310,000 distinct CDR3 sequences, 15% to 20% of them singletons. This specimen comes from a study of T cell repertoires in cytomegalovirus infection. Study-level points and caveats: Across the ex vivo response, the dominant clonotypes were HLA-C-restricted CMV-specific TCR beta clonotypes.

This receptor was identified in a human donor in good health (CMV status not recorded). Some clones in this sample may be carry-over from other donors' samples. This sequence joins TRBV6-1 and TRBJ1-1, with 7 bases aligning to TRBD1. What was sequenced was PBMCs. CDR3 sequence: CASLRQGGTEAFF. CDR3 bases: TGTGCCAGCCTTAGACAGGGTGGGACTGAAGCTTTCTTT.